This T cell receptor (beta chain) was identified during a study of blood T cell repertoires in COVID-19. Profiling relied on immunoSEQ multiplex PCR, and the TCRdb table lists in-frame clones only, not all of them. The data contain 55,000 to 60,000 clones, approximately 84% of them singletons. This clone has only a few counts. The V end lost 0 bases, the J end lost 0 bases, and 27 bases lay between the germline ends. Germline V gives CDR1 SGDLS, CDR2 YYNGEE. The CDR3 has 21 residues. V and J are TRBV9 and TRBJ1-2, with D maybe TRBD1 (6 bases). The sample taken for sequencing was peripheral blood. This sequence originates from a man in his 70s with active COVID-19. The CDR3 nucleotides are TGTGCCAGCAGCGTAGAAACCTCACGGGGGGGCACAGGTGCTGCTAACTATGGCTACACCTTC. Translated, it gives CASSVETSRGGTGAANYGYTF. Complete variable domain (other parts from reference TRBV9 and TRBJ1-2): DSGVTQTPKHLITATGQRVTLRCSPRSGDLSVYWYQQSLDQGLQFLIQYYNGEERAKGNILERFSAQQFPDLHSELNLSSLELGDSALYFCASSVETSRGGTGAANYGYTFGSGTRLTVV.